This is a list of T cell receptor beta chains from one sample in a study of T cells in Graves' hyperthyroidism and ophthalmopathy. MiXCR, applied by TCRdb to the multiplex PCR reads, yields one record per CDR3 protein. Counted here are about 500,000 distinct CDR3 sequences, 16% occurring once; the ten biggest clones make up roughly 18%. The material sequenced was blood. The receptors here all came from a woman younger than 30 with Graves' hyperthyroidism. CDR3s include the opening cysteine and the closing phenylalanine or tryptophan. D genes are given only for firm matches. Clone size is given for some rows only: seen once, a few or many times, or a class if the clone is expanded.

J gene: TRBJ2-1
clone size: few
D gene: NA
V gene: TRBV13
CDR3 DNA: TGTGCCAGCAACCCCCCGGCTTACAATGAGCAGTTCTTC
CDR3 protein: CASNPPAYNEQFF

J gene: TRBJ1-4
clone size: NA
D gene: NA
V gene: TRBV7-2
CDR3 DNA: TGTGCCAGCAGCCACGATCCCACAGGGAATGAAAAACTGTTTTTT
CDR3 protein: CASSHDPTGNEKLFF

J gene: TRBJ2-1
clone size: NA
D gene: NA
V gene: TRBV29-1
CDR3 DNA: TGCAGCGTTGAAGGGGGGGTCGCTACGGGAAATGAGCAGTTCTTC
CDR3 protein: CSVEGGVATGNEQFF

J gene: TRBJ2-3
clone size: many
D gene: NA
V gene: TRBV5-1
CDR3 DNA: TGCGCCAGCAGCTCAACTATAGATACGCAGTATTTT
CDR3 protein: CASSSTIDTQYF

J gene: TRBJ2-3
clone size: few
D gene: NA
V gene: TRBV6-4
CDR3 DNA: TGTGCCAGCAGTGGGACAGACACAGATACGCAGTATTTT
CDR3 protein: CASSGTDTDTQYF

J gene: TRBJ2-1
clone size: NA
D gene: TRBD2
V gene: TRBV29-1
CDR3 DNA: TGCAGCGTTGTGAGGAGCGGGAGACCTTTTGACGAGCAGTTCTTC
CDR3 protein: CSVVRSGRPFDEQFF

J gene: TRBJ2-7
clone size: many
D gene: TRBD2
V gene: TRBV11-1
CDR3 DNA: TGTGCCAGCAGCCCGCCCGGACTAGCGGGGCTCTACGAGCAGTACTTC
CDR3 protein: CASSPPGLAGLYEQYF

J gene: TRBJ2-3
clone size: NA
D gene: TRBD2
V gene: TRBV12-3/TRBV12-4
CDR3 DNA: TGTGCCAGCAGTTTAAGCGGGAGTAGCGCAGATACGCAGTATTTT
CDR3 protein: CASSLSGSSADTQYF

J gene: TRBJ2-7
clone size: NA
D gene: TRBD2
V gene: TRBV6-5
CDR3 DNA: TGTGCCAGCAGTTATCCGGGACTAGCTGGCTCCTACGAGCAGTACTTC
CDR3 protein: CASSYPGLAGSYEQYF

J gene: TRBJ1-1
clone size: NA
D gene: TRBD1
V gene: TRBV5-4
CDR3 DNA: TGTGCCAGCAGCTTGGGACAGGGGATCCGAAACACTGAAGCTTTCTTT
CDR3 protein: CASSLGQGIRNTEAFF

J gene: TRBJ2-7
clone size: many
D gene: NA
V gene: TRBV6-1
CDR3 DNA: TGTGCCAGCAGTGGATCGCGGTACGAGCAGTACTTC
CDR3 protein: CASSGSRYEQYF

J gene: TRBJ2-3
clone size: many
D gene: TRBD1
V gene: TRBV6-1
CDR3 DNA: TGTGCCAGCAGTGAAGCACCGACAGGGGCCTACGATACGCAGTATTTT
CDR3 protein: CASSEAPTGAYDTQYF

J gene: TRBJ2-2
clone size: many
D gene: NA
V gene: TRBV7-2
CDR3 DNA: TGTGCCAGCAGCAACGACGGCTCAAACACCGGGGAGCTGTTTTTT
CDR3 protein: CASSNDGSNTGELFF

J gene: TRBJ2-5
clone size: many
D gene: NA
V gene: TRBV6-8
CDR3 DNA: TGTGCCAGCAGTTACATGGCAAGCCGGGAGACCCAGTACTTC
CDR3 protein: CASSYMASRETQYF

J gene: TRBJ2-3
clone size: NA
D gene: NA
V gene: TRBV15
CDR3 DNA: TGTGCCACCAGCAGAGTCCCGTTCCCCACAGATACGCAGTATTTT
CDR3 protein: CATSRVPFPTDTQYF

J gene: TRBJ2-1
clone size: NA
D gene: NA
V gene: TRBV20-1
CDR3 DNA: TGCAGTGCTAGTACCGCGGGAGAGGGGGGTGAGCAGTTCTTC
CDR3 protein: CSASTAGEGGEQFF

J gene: TRBJ2-7
clone size: many
D gene: TRBD2
V gene: TRBV11-2
CDR3 DNA: TGTGCCAGCAGCTTCAGCGGGGTCAACGAGCAGTACTTC
CDR3 protein: CASSFSGVNEQYF

J gene: TRBJ1-1
clone size: many
D gene: NA
V gene: TRBV7-3
CDR3 DNA: TGTGCCAGCAGCTTAACGGGGCAACTGAACACTGAAGCTTTCTTT
CDR3 protein: CASSLTGQLNTEAFF

J gene: TRBJ2-7
clone size: few
D gene: NA
V gene: TRBV9
CDR3 DNA: TGTGCCAGCAGCCCTACCCATCGCAAATCCTACGAGCAGTACTTC
CDR3 protein: CASSPTHRKSYEQYF

J gene: TRBJ1-3
clone size: many
D gene: NA
V gene: TRBV2
CDR3 DNA: TGTGCCAGCAGTGAAGCTTGGATCACCATATATTTT
CDR3 protein: CASSEAWITIYF

J gene: TRBJ2-7
clone size: many
D gene: NA
V gene: TRBV12-3/TRBV12-4
CDR3 DNA: TGTGCCAGCAGTTTAGGGGCAATCTACGAGCAGTACTTC
CDR3 protein: CASSLGAIYEQYF

J gene: TRBJ2-1
clone size: few
D gene: NA
V gene: TRBV20-1
CDR3 DNA: TGCAGTGCTAGAGGGGTGTCCTACAATGAGCAGTTCTTC
CDR3 protein: CSARGVSYNEQFF

J gene: TRBJ2-6
clone size: NA
D gene: NA
V gene: TRBV7-9
CDR3 DNA: TGTGCCAGCAGCCCCGGCTGGGCGGGAGGGGCCAACGTCCTGACTTTC
CDR3 protein: CASSPGWAGGANVLTF

J gene: TRBJ2-7
clone size: NA
D gene: NA
V gene: TRBV6-6
CDR3 DNA: TGTGCCAGCAGTTACGCCAGGATAGGGGGGCAGTACTTC
CDR3 protein: CASSYARIGGQYF

J gene: TRBJ2-5
clone size: NA
D gene: NA
V gene: TRBV25-1
CDR3 DNA: TGTGCCAGCAGTGAATATGGCCGAGAGACCCAGTACTTC
CDR3 protein: CASSEYGRETQYF

J gene: TRBJ2-1
clone size: many
D gene: NA
V gene: TRBV10-3
CDR3 DNA: TGTGCCATCAGTGAGAGGGATCAGGGGAAACTTTACAATGAGCAGTTCTTC
CDR3 protein: CAISERDQGKLYNEQFF

J gene: TRBJ1-1
clone size: many
D gene: NA
V gene: TRBV28
CDR3 DNA: TGTGCCAGCAGTTTATTTCAGACAGGGAACACTGAAGCTTTCTTT
CDR3 protein: CASSLFQTGNTEAFF

J gene: TRBJ1-5
clone size: many
D gene: TRBD1
V gene: TRBV12-3/TRBV12-4
CDR3 DNA: TGTGCCAGCAGATCCCCGGGACAGGGTGATCAGCCCCAGCATTTT
CDR3 protein: CASRSPGQGDQPQHF

J gene: TRBJ2-2
clone size: NA
D gene: NA
V gene: TRBV29-1
CDR3 DNA: TGCAGCGTTGAAGGTTCCGATCGTGTACTCTTGAACACCGGGGAGCTGTTTTTT
CDR3 protein: CSVEGSDRVLLNTGELFF

J gene: TRBJ2-1
clone size: few
D gene: TRBD2
V gene: TRBV5-1
CDR3 DNA: TGCGCCAGCAGCTTGGCGGCTAGCGGGGGAAATGAGCAGTTCTTC
CDR3 protein: CASSLAASGGNEQFF

J gene: TRBJ1-1
clone size: many
D gene: NA
V gene: TRBV5-6
CDR3 DNA: TGTGCCAGCAGCCGTGGACGGCTGAACACTGAAGCTTTCTTT
CDR3 protein: CASSRGRLNTEAFF

J gene: TRBJ2-7
clone size: few
D gene: NA
V gene: TRBV6-1
CDR3 DNA: TGTGCCAGCAGTGCCGCCGGGAACGTCTACGAGCAGTACTTC
CDR3 protein: CASSAAGNVYEQYF

J gene: TRBJ2-3
clone size: NA
D gene: TRBD2
V gene: TRBV2
CDR3 DNA: TGTGCCAGCATGCGAGCGGGAGGGTCCGATACGCAGTATTTT
CDR3 protein: CASMRAGGSDTQYF

J gene: TRBJ1-2
clone size: many
D gene: NA
V gene: TRBV12-3/TRBV12-4
CDR3 DNA: TGTGCCAGCAACTCAAACAGGGAGTTTGATGGCTACACCTTC
CDR3 protein: CASNSNREFDGYTF

J gene: TRBJ1-2
clone size: many
D gene: NA
V gene: TRBV20-1
CDR3 DNA: TGCAGTGCTCTCCCTAGCGCGGCGAACTATGGCTACACCTTC
CDR3 protein: CSALPSAANYGYTF

J gene: TRBJ1-2
clone size: NA
D gene: NA
V gene: TRBV20-1
CDR3 DNA: TGCAGTGCTAGAGGCGGGGGGTGGGGCTACACCTTC
CDR3 protein: CSARGGGWGYTF

J gene: TRBJ1-2
clone size: few
D gene: NA
V gene: TRBV7-2
CDR3 DNA: TGTGCCAGCAGCTGGCGGGGAGACCTTTCGGGCTACACCTTC
CDR3 protein: CASSWRGDLSGYTF

J gene: TRBJ1-4
clone size: NA
D gene: NA
V gene: TRBV3-1
CDR3 DNA: TGTGCCAGCAGCCAAGGATTGGGTCAGGGAAGCGAAAAACTGTTTTTT
CDR3 protein: CASSQGLGQGSEKLFF

J gene: TRBJ2-1
clone size: many
D gene: NA
V gene: TRBV15
CDR3 DNA: TGTGCCACCAGCGGTGCCCTTGGGTATGAGCAGTTCTTC
CDR3 protein: CATSGALGYEQFF

J gene: TRBJ2-4
clone size: many
D gene: TRBD1
V gene: TRBV7-2
CDR3 DNA: TGTGCCAGCAGCATCCGGGACAGGGGCCAAAACATTCAGTACTTC
CDR3 protein: CASSIRDRGQNIQYF

J gene: TRBJ2-3
clone size: NA
D gene: TRBD2
V gene: TRBV7-9
CDR3 DNA: TGTGCCAGCAGCTTAAGCGGGGGTGGGGCAGATACGCAGTATTTT
CDR3 protein: CASSLSGGGADTQYF

J gene: TRBJ1-1
clone size: many
D gene: TRBD1
V gene: TRBV30
CDR3 DNA: TGTGCCCGAGGGGGCAACTTGAACACTGAAGCTTTCTTT
CDR3 protein: CARGGNLNTEAFF

J gene: TRBJ1-1
clone size: few
D gene: NA
V gene: TRBV6-5
CDR3 DNA: TGTGCCAGCAGTTACATGTTGACCGAAGGTAACACTGAAGCTTTCTTT
CDR3 protein: CASSYMLTEGNTEAFF